The 19 T cell receptor beta chains below all came from one sample that was sequenced in a study of response to subunit inactivated influenza vaccine. TCRdb re-called the RT-PCR reads with MiXCR, one entry per CDR3 protein. The sample comprises more than 700,000 distinct CDR3 sequences, 21% of which are singletons, and 10% rests with the top ten. The specimen comprised PBMCs from blood, sampled less than 6 days after vaccination. These receptors all come from a man aged 45-65 years who received an inactivated influenza vaccine.

This clonotype was detected only a few times. In DNA, the CDR3 is TGTGCCAGCAGTTTTCCTAGCTTAGGCTCCTACAATGAGCAGTTCTTC. This codes for CASSFPSLGSYNEQFF. V gene TRBV12-3 or TRBV12-4 combines with J gene TRBJ2-1; the D gene is possibly TRBD2 (5 bases). The V gene lost 3 bases and the J gene lost 0 bases, with 12 bases spanning the gap. CDR3 length equals 16 residues.

This clonotype was observed a few times. This chain uses TRBV10-3 with TRBJ1-6; perhaps TRBD1 as D (6 bases). Per germline, CDR1 ENHRY and CDR2 SYGVKD. Trimming took 3 bases from V and 9 from J, leaving 9 bases between them. CDR3 size: 13 residues. For the CDR3, the DNA is TGTGCCATCAGTGAACAGGGAGCTTCACCCCTCCACTTT. Protein product: CAISEQGASPLHF.

In this sample, this clonotype turned up a few times. The gene calls are TRBV20-1 and TRBJ2-7; 12 bases line up with TRBD2. Trimming took 3 bases from V and 3 from J; bases not matched to a gene: 9. The germline gives CDR1 DFQATT, CDR2 SNEGSKA (reference sequence). The CDR3 sequence is 16 residues long. For the CDR3, the DNA is TGCAGTGCTAGGCCCCCCACTAGCGGGGGGTTCTACGAGCAGTACTTC. This translates into CSARPPTSGGFYEQYF.

This clonotype was counted between two and nine times. The chain couples TRBV29-1 to TRBJ1-1; no clear D gene. Germline V gives CDR1 SQVTM, CDR2 ANQGSEA. V was cut by 4 bases and J by 2 bases, with 11 bases left in between. The CDR3 totals 13 residues. The CDR3 protein is CSVVRRVNTEAFF. CDR3 DNA: TGCAGCGTTGTGCGAAGGGTAAACACTGAAGCTTTCTTT.

As regards this clonotype: One end of the junction fails to match germline, which may point to a read error. In nucleotides, the CDR3 is TGTGCCAGCAGCTACTCTACTTGGGGCGGTAGCGGGAGAACCGGGGAGCTGTTTTTT. Translation gives CASSYSTWGGSGRTGELFF. The chain links TRBV6-5 to TRBJ2-2; 9 nucleotides agree with TRBD2. CDR3 size: 19 residues. Germline V gives CDR1 MNHEY, CDR2 SVGAGI.

The chain couples TRBV12-3 or TRBV12-4 to TRBJ2-3, with 13 bases that match TRBD2. The CDR3 is 18 residues long. The ends lost 5 bases at V and 4 bases at J; junction bases unmatched: 12. As DNA, the CDR3 is TGTGCCAGCAGTCACCGCGGGACTAGCGGGACCCCCCCAGATACGCAGTATTTT. Translating gives CASSHRGTSGTPPDTQYF.

This clonotype has only a few counts. This chain connects TRBV5-1 to TRBJ2-3; D perhaps matches TRBD1 (5 bases). V dropped 0 bases and J dropped 1 base, with 15 bases sitting between them. The germline V gene encodes CDR1 SGHRS and CDR2 YFSETQ. The CDR3 is made up of 17 amino acids. As DNA, the CDR3 is TGCGCCAGCAGCTTGGCCGCAGGGATATTCGGCACAGATACGCAGTATTTT. It translates to CASSLAAGIFGTDTQYF.

This clonotype was counted a few times. The V call is TRBV2, the J call TRBJ1-2; 9 bases match TRBD1. The CDR3 sequence is 12 residues long. CDR1 and CDR2 from the germline V gene are SNHLY and FYNNEI. The V segment lost 3 bases and the J segment 7 bases; nucleotides outside the gene matches: 0. CDR3 DNA: TGTGCCAGCAGTGAGGACAGGGGTGGCTACACCTTC. Translating it yields CASSEDRGGYTF. The complete variable domain, with remaining parts taken from reference TRBV2 and TRBJ1-2, reads EPEVTQTPSHQVTQMGQEVILRCVPISNHLYFYWYRQILGQKVEFLVSFYNNEISEKSEIFDDQFSVERPDGSNFTLKIRSTKLEDSAMYFCASSEDRGGYTFGSGTRLTVV.

The rearrangement uses TRBV9 and TRBJ2-3; D is possibly TRBD2 (5 bases). The germline CDR1 and CDR2 sequences are SGDLS and YYNGEE. V lost 0 bases, J lost 14 bases, and 10 bases lay in between. The CDR3 extends over 11 amino acids. CDR3 residues: CASSVDGNRYF. The CDR3 coding sequence is TGTGCCAGCAGCGTAGACGGGAATCGGTATTTT.

This clonotype was seen only a few times. This rearrangement joins TRBV10-3 to TRBJ2-5, with D unclear. The CDR3 extends over 12 amino acids. Trimming took off 4 bases at V and 5 bases at J, with 8 bases between the two ends. Germline lookup yields CDR1 ENHRY and CDR2 SYGVKD. The CDR3 sequence is CAISGNGETQYF. CDR3 coding DNA: TGTGCCATCAGTGGAAACGGGGAGACCCAGTACTTC.

The table lists this clonotype with many counts. The genes are TRBV9 and TRBJ2-3; weak D call: TRBD1 (5 bases). V was trimmed by 3 bases and J by 10 bases, leaving 15 bases between them. This CDR3 has 13 residues. Germline CDR1 and CDR2: SGDLS and YYNGEE. CDR3 amino acids: CASSASTASPQYF. CDR3 coding DNA: TGTGCCAGCAGCGCGTCGACAGCATCTCCGCAGTATTTT. Together with reference TRBV9 and TRBJ2-3, the CDR3 gives the full variable domain: DSGVTQTPKHLITATGQRVTLRCSPRSGDLSVYWYQQSLDQGLQFLIQYYNGEERAKGNILERFSAQQFPDLHSELNLSSLELGDSALYFCASSASTASPQYFGPGTRLTVL.

This clonotype was seen a few times. CDR3 nucleotides: TGTGCCAGCAGCTTGAAGGGACAGGGGAACATTCAGTACTTC. It codes for CASSLKGQGNIQYF. The rearrangement uses TRBV5-6 and TRBJ2-4; 10 bases are a match to TRBD1. With V trimmed by 1 base and J by 7 bases, 2 bases remained unmatched. The germline V gene encodes CDR1 SGHDT and CDR2 YYEEEE. The CDR3 runs 14 residues.

This clonotype was recorded a few times. The chain uses TRBV7-9 and TRBJ2-7; no definite D call. The germline V and J ends were trimmed by 1 base and 5 bases, with 12 bases remaining between them. CDR1 and CDR2 from the germline V gene are SEHNR and FQNEAQ (reference sequence). This CDR3 is 14 amino acids long. The DNA for the CDR3 is TGTGCCAGCAGCTTAGACGGCCTACGGGACGAGCAGTACTTC. Translated, it gives CASSLDGLRDEQYF.

This clonotype has a handful of counts. The gene calls are TRBV7-8 and TRBJ1-1; TRBD1 might be the D (6 bases). V was clipped by 5 bases and J by 3 bases, with 10 bases between them. The germline V gene encodes CDR1 SGHVS and CDR2 FQNEAQ. The CDR3 contains 13 residues. As DNA, the CDR3 is TGTGCCAGCAGCCCGGACAGTTACACTGAAGCTTTCTTT. This encodes CASSPDSYTEAFF.

The J gene is TRBJ2-5, the V gene TRBV2; 14 positions match TRBD2. V lost 5 bases to trimming and J lost 3 bases; unmatched junction nucleotides: 11. CDR1 SNHLY and CDR2 FYNNEI come from the germline V gene. The CDR3 has 18 amino acids. This CDR3 is CASSLPGLAGESKETQYF. The CDR3 bases are TGTGCCAGCAGTCTACCGGGACTAGCGGGGGAATCGAAAGAGACCCAGTACTTC.

The genes are TRBV7-2 and TRBJ1-5; possible D gene TRBD1, 6 bases. V was pared by 1 base and J by 6 bases, with 13 bases between. The CDR3 extends over 15 amino acids. Germline loops: CDR1 SGHTA, CDR2 FQGNSA. CDR3 DNA: TGTGCCAGCAGCTTAGGGGGGCGAGGTGGTCAGCCCCAGCATTTT. Its protein product is CASSLGGRGGQPQHF.

This clonotype has only one observation. J is TRBJ2-1 and V is TRBV11-3; TRBD2 matches at 10 bases. The CDR3 consists of 15 residues. V lost 5 bases to trimming and J lost 9 bases; unmatched junction nucleotides: 10. The germline gives CDR1 SGHNT, CDR2 YENEEA. The CDR3: CASSPGLADKGEQFF. CDR3 DNA: TGTGCCAGCAGCCCCGGACTAGCGGACAAGGGTGAGCAGTTCTTC.

V gene TRBV20-1 combines with J gene TRBJ2-5, with TRBD2 as a possible D gene (6 bases). The CDR3 runs 14 residues. The germline CDR1 and CDR2 sequences are DFQATT and SNEGSKA (reference sequence). The ends were cut back, 3 bases at V and 1 base at J, with 12 bases in the middle. This chain's CDR3 is CSASRGTFQETQYF. CDR3 bases: TGCAGTGCTAGTAGAGGGACTTTCCAAGAGACCCAGTACTTC.

The sample holds a few counts of this clonotype. The chain has TRBV11-2 and TRBJ1-2; D may be TRBD1 (6 bases). Trimming removed 4 bases from V and 0 bases from J, with 12 bases in between. This CDR3 contains 15 residues. Per the germline V gene, CDR1 is SGHAT and CDR2 is FQNNGV. The CDR3 nucleotides are TGTGCCAGCAGCTCTTACAGGGCCACTAACTATGGCTACACCTTC. It codes for CASSSYRATNYGYTF.